Below are 27 T cell receptor beta chains sequenced from a single sample in a study of blood T cell repertoires in COVID-19. Libraries were prepared by immunoSEQ multiplex PCR; TCRdb keeps only in-frame clonotypes and omits some of them. The sample has a few hundred thousand clones; around 82% are singletons. Sequences were obtained from peripheral blood. These TCRs come from a woman aged 80 or older with acute or convalescent COVID-19.

The chain combines TRBV2 with TRBJ2-7; TRBD1 matches at 9 bases. CDR1 is SNHLY and CDR2 is FYNNEI in the germline V gene. The CDR3 spans 14 residues. The J segment lost 2 bases and the V segment lost 6 bases, leaving 5 bases of the junction unmatched. This CDR3 reads CASRQTGGPYEQYF. CDR3 sequence (DNA): TGTGCCAGCAGGCAAACAGGGGGCCCCTACGAGCAGTACTTC.

This clone was observed a few times. The chain employs TRBV28 and TRBJ1-2; tentative D call: TRBD1 (6 bases). Trimming pared 3 bases from V and 1 base from J, leaving 12 bases between. Germline loops: CDR1 MDHEN, CDR2 SYDVKM. There are 15 residues in the CDR3. The CDR3 spells CASSFGGASNYGYTF. CDR3 in DNA: TGTGCCAGCAGTTTCGGGGGGGCGAGTAACTATGGCTACACCTTC.

V and J are TRBV6-1 and TRBJ1-2; 7 bases are shared with TRBD1. Per germline, CDR1 MNHNS and CDR2 SASEGT. CDR3 size: 14 residues. V shed 3 bases and J 2 bases; nucleotides not matched to a gene: 3. CDR3 bases: TGTGCCAGCAGTGAGCAACAGGGGAACTATGGCTACACCTTC. Translating it yields CASSEQQGNYGYTF.

V usage is TRBV5-1 and J usage is TRBJ2-1; D may be TRBD1 (7 bases). The V gene lost 4 bases and the J gene lost 3 bases, with 14 bases spanning the gap. This CDR3 region has 15 residues. The germline gives CDR1 SGHRS, CDR2 YFSETQ. This chain's CDR3 is CASSVSGGNYNEQFF. CDR3 nucleotide sequence: TGCGCCAGCAGCGTGTCAGGGGGGAACTACAATGAGCAGTTCTTC.

This rearrangement joins TRBV3-1 (or the pseudogene TRBV3-2) to TRBJ2-3; a weak D match, TRBD2 (5 bases). Per the germline V gene, CDR1 is LGHDT and CDR2 is YNNKEL (reference sequence). The V end lost 2 bases, the J end lost 6 bases, and 18 bases lay between the germline ends. The CDR3 runs to 16 residues. The CDR3 loop reads CASSQNLALSPDTQYF. In DNA, the CDR3 is TGTGCCAGCAGCCAAAACCTAGCCCTCTCCCCTGATACGCAGTATTTT.

V gene TRBV27 combines with J gene TRBJ1-5, with TRBD1 as a possible D gene (6 bases). The length of the CDR3 is 14 residues. Trimming cost V 4 bases and J 4 bases, with 11 bases left between them. From germline, CDR1 is MNHEY and CDR2 SMNVEV (reference sequence). The CDR3 region is CASSSNQGNQPQHF. CDR3 coding DNA: TGTGCCAGCAGTTCAAACCAGGGGAATCAGCCCCAGCATTTT.

The chain has TRBV7-9 and TRBJ2-7; 7 nucleotides line up with TRBD1. Germline values: CDR1 SEHNR, CDR2 FQNEAQ (reference sequence). The junction had 6 bases not matched to a gene; V was cut back by 3 bases and J by 7 bases. This CDR3 is built from 13 residues. CDR3 region: CASSFTGAREQYF. DNA of the CDR3: TGTGCCAGCAGCTTTACAGGGGCTAGAGAGCAGTACTTC.

The chain is built from TRBV2 and TRBJ1-2; the D is unclear. From germline, CDR1 is SNHLY and CDR2 FYNNEI. Deletions cut 3 bases from V and 5 bases from J, with 7 bases between. CDR3 length: 12 amino acids. The CDR3 DNA is TGTGCCAGCAGTGAGGCGGAGTATGGCTACACCTTC. It translates to CASSEAEYGYTF.

The chain carries TRBV6-6 and TRBJ2-2; the match to TRBD2 covers 8 bases. The ends lost 2 bases at V and 5 bases at J; junction bases unmatched: 4. The CDR3 extends over 15 amino acids. Germline V lookup: CDR1 MNHNY, CDR2 SVGAGI (reference sequence). The CDR3, as DNA: TGTGCCAGCAGTTACCCCGGGGGGGGTACCGGGGAGCTGTTTTTT. It specifies CASSYPGGGTGELFF.

This rearrangement joins TRBV10-3 to TRBJ2-3, with D perhaps matching TRBD1 (5 bases). The CDR3 is 15 residues long. Trimming stripped 4 bases from V and 2 bases from J, with 13 bases between. Germline-derived CDR1 and CDR2 are ENHRY and SYGVKD. In DNA, the CDR3 is TGTGCCATCAGTGGGTACAAGGGGATCACAGATACGCAGTATTTT. Amino acids: CAISGYKGITDTQYF.

V is TRBV6-2 or TRBV6-3 and J is TRBJ2-5; D may be TRBD1 (6 bases). The CDR3 spans 11 residues. The V and J ends lost 5 bases and 13 bases respectively, with 14 bases between them. The germline V gene has CDR1 MNHEY and CDR2 SVGEGT. The CDR3 DNA reads as TGTGCCAGCAGTACTCGACAGGCGGGGTACTTC. It codes for CASSTRQAGYF.

This chain joins TRBV7-9 and TRBJ2-6, with D possibly matching TRBD2 (6 bases). CDR1 SEHNR and CDR2 FQNEAQ come from the germline V gene (reference sequence). V dropped 5 bases and J dropped 0 bases, with 8 bases sitting between them. This CDR3 spans 15 amino acids. The CDR3 sequence is CASSPGGSGANVLTF. CDR3 nucleotides: TGTGCCAGCAGCCCCGGGGGCTCTGGGGCCAACGTCCTGACTTTC.

The rearrangement uses TRBV5-1 and TRBJ1-1, with 8 positions matching TRBD1. The germline gives CDR1 SGHRS, CDR2 YFSETQ. The CDR3 runs to 18 residues. The trim removed 4 bases at V and 0 bases at J, leaving 14 bases unmatched. The CDR3 DNA reads as TGCGCCAGCAGCCCTGGACAGGGAGTCACTAGCATGAACACTGAAGCTTTCTTT. It translates to CASSPGQGVTSMNTEAFF.

The chain couples TRBV21-1 to TRBJ2-5; no DNA check was done on the table's D call, TRBD1. TRBV21-1 is a pseudogene segment. CDR3 length: 15 amino acids. This CDR3 is CASIQSGTGAETQYF. The CDR3 nucleotides read TGTGCCAGCATCCAAAGCGGGACAGGGGCTGAGACCCAGTACTTC.

The J gene is TRBJ2-7, the V gene TRBV23-1; D gene unclear. TRBV23-1 is filed as an ORF, its function uncertain. This CDR3 comprises 13 residues. Trimming stripped 4 bases from V and 1 base from J, with 8 bases between. This CDR3 is CASSRDSSYEQYF. CDR3 bases: TGCGCCAGCAGTCGTGACTCATCCTACGAGCAGTACTTC.

The rearrangement joins TRBV7-8 to TRBJ2-3; D unclear. CDR1 is SGHVS and CDR2 is FQNEAQ in the germline V gene. V lost 1 base to trimming and J lost 3 bases, with 5 bases between them. There are 13 residues in the CDR3. This CDR3 is CASSLVGTDTQYF. Here the CDR3 DNA reads TGTGCCAGCAGCTTAGTCGGGACAGATACGCAGTATTTT.

This clone appeared once. V is TRBV19 and J is TRBJ2-7, with D possibly being TRBD2 (6 bases). Germline V gene data show CDR1 as LNHDA and CDR2 as SQIVND (reference sequence). Trimming shortened V by 5 bases and J by 2 bases, and 19 bases separated the two germline ends. This CDR3 region has 16 residues. The CDR3 reads CASSRPGGQPAYEQYF. CDR3 nucleotides: TGTGCCAGTAGTCGGCCTGGAGGGCAGCCAGCCTACGAGCAGTACTTC.

The chain carries TRBV6-5 and TRBJ2-7; D is unresolved. Germline V gene data show CDR1 as MNHEY and CDR2 as SVGAGI. The CDR3 has 13 amino acids. With 6 bases removed from V and 3 bases from J, the gap between germline ends came to 12 bases. The CDR3 spells CASRTGGDYEQYF. CDR3 coding DNA: TGTGCCAGCAGAACGGGTGGCGACTACGAGCAGTACTTC.

V usage is TRBV6-6 and J usage is TRBJ2-1; 10 positions agree with TRBD2. The CDR3 sequence is 15 residues long. V dropped 5 bases and J dropped 6; count of bases not matched to a gene: 7. Germline loops: CDR1 MNHNY, CDR2 SVGAGI (reference sequence). CDR3 sequence reads: CASSPSGGAGNEQFF. Written as DNA, the CDR3 is TGTGCCAGCAGTCCCAGCGGGGGGGCCGGCAATGAGCAGTTCTTC.

In its sample, this clone was seen once. The V and J genes are TRBV19 and TRBJ2-2; possibly TRBD1 for D (6 bases). Germline V gene data show CDR1 as LNHDA and CDR2 as SQIVND (reference sequence). CDR3 length equals 15 residues. Trimming left V 3 bases short and J 2 bases short, with 10 bases between. The CDR3 DNA reads TGTGCCAGTAGTATCAGGGGTTTTAACACCGGGGAGCTGTTTTTT. It translates to CASSIRGFNTGELFF.

This clone was seen a few times. The chain has TRBV28 and TRBJ2-3, with TRBD2 matching 10 bases. The CDR3 is made up of 16 amino acids. Per germline, CDR1 MDHEN and CDR2 SYDVKM. Trimming at V came to 3 bases and at J to 1 base, leaving 4 bases not matched to a gene. The CDR3 region is CASSLGLAGGTDTQYF. CDR3 DNA: TGTGCCAGCAGTTTGGGCCTAGCGGGGGGCACAGATACGCAGTATTTT.

J is TRBJ2-7 and V is TRBV6-1, with D perhaps TRBD1 (5 bases). CDR3 size: 15 residues. In germline, CDR1 is MNHNS, CDR2 SASEGT. The V end lost 3 bases, the J end lost 7 bases, and 19 bases lay between the germline ends. CDR3 nucleotide sequence: TGTGCCAGCAGTGAGGAACTCCTAATAAGACAGGAGCAGTACTTC. It specifies CASSEELLIRQEQYF.

The chain joins TRBV6-6 to TRBJ2-3; D is unclear. Between the trimmed V and J ends, which lost 2 bases and 2 bases, there was a span of 8 bases. In germline, CDR1 is MNHNY, CDR2 SVGAGI (reference sequence). The CDR3 is made up of 14 amino acids. The chain's CDR3 is CASSYNTATDTQYF. The CDR3 bases are TGTGCCAGCAGTTACAACACAGCCACAGATACGCAGTATTTT.

The chain links TRBV7-2 to TRBJ1-1, with D perhaps TRBD1 (6 bases). Looked up from germline, CDR1 is SGHTA and CDR2 is FQGNSA. This CDR3 is built from 15 residues. V was cut by 5 bases and J by 5 bases, with 18 bases left in between. The CDR3 DNA sequence: TGTGCCAGCAGCCTCCCGGGAGGGGGGCTGACTGAAGCTTTCTTT. Its translation is CASSLPGGGLTEAFF.

The rearrangement uses TRBV18 and TRBJ2-5; TRBD1 aligns across 9 bases. J gave up 5 bases and V 4 bases, and 17 bases lay outside the gene matches. The V gene's germline CDR1 is KGHSH and CDR2 LQKENI. The CDR3 runs to 18 residues. CDR3 DNA: TGTGCCAGCTCACTAATCGACATCCGGGACAGGGTGTTGGAGACCCAGTACTTC. Protein: CASSLIDIRDRVLETQYF.

This chain connects TRBV6-6 to TRBJ1-4, with D possibly TRBD1 on 5 matching bases. The CDR3 is 16 residues long. Looked up from germline, CDR1 is MNHNY and CDR2 is SVGAGI (reference sequence). V lost 11 bases to trimming and J lost 2 bases, with 21 bases between them. The CDR3 DNA reads as TGTGCCTCCCGGACGGGGGGGAGGGCGACTAATGAAAAACTGTTTTTT. Translation gives CASRTGGRATNEKLFF.

The V call is TRBV9, the J call TRBJ2-4, with a tentative D call TRBD2 (5 bases). CDR1 and CDR2 (germline): SGDLS, YYNGEE. CDR3 length equals 14 residues. Trimming took off 3 bases at V and 0 bases at J, with 7 bases between the two ends. The CDR3 loop reads CASSGGLAKNIQYF. The CDR3 region has the DNA TGTGCCAGCAGCGGCGGGCTAGCCAAAAACATTCAGTACTTC.